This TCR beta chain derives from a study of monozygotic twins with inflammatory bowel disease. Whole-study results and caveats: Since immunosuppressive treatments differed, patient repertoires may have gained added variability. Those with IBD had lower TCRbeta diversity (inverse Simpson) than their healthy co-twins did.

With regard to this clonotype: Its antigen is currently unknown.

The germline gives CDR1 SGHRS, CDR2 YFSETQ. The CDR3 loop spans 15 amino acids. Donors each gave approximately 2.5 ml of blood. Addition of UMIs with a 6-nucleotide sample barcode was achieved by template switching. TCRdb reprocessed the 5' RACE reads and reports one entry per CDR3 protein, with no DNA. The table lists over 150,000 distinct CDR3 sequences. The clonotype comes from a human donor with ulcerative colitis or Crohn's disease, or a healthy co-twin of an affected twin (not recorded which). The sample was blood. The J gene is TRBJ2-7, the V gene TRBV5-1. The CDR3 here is CASSSGRWEAYEQYF.